This T cell receptor beta chain appears in the sequencing data of a study of blood T cell repertoires in COVID-19. As for the study in general: Researchers got acute and convalescent COVID-19 samples from the United States, Italy and Spain. From T cells, B-cell-depleted T cells, or PBMCs came the material, which was cDNA or gDNA.

From germline, CDR1 is MDHEN and CDR2 SYDVKM. After removal of 4 bases from V and 6 bases from J, the junction contained 13 bases not matched to a gene. The CDR3 runs 16 residues. The data were produced by immunoSEQ multiplex PCR, yet TCRdb's version contains in-frame clones alone and is incomplete. The data hold 25,000 to 35,000 clones, with nearly 90% observed a single time. This sequence joins TRBV28 and TRBJ2-3; 7 bases fit TRBD2. The sample consisted of peripheral blood. This receptor was obtained from a man at least 80 years old with acute or convalescent COVID-19. The CDR3 region is CASSSSSGGARDTQYF. The DNA of the CDR3 is TGTGCCAGCAGTTCCTCTAGCGGTGGGGCCAGGGATACGCAGTATTTT.